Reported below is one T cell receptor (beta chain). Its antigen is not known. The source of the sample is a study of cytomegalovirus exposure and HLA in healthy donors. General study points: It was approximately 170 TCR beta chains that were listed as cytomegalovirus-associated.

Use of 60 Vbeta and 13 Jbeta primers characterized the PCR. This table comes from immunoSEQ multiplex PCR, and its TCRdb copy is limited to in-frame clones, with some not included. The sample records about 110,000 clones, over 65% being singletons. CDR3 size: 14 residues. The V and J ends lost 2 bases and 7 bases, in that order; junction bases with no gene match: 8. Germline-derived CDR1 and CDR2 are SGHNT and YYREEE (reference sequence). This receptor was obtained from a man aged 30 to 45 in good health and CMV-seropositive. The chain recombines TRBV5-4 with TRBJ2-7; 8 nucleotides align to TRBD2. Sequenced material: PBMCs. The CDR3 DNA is TGTGCCAGCAGCTTTAGCGGGGCGTCTACGGAGCAGTACTTC. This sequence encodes CASSFSGASTEQYF.